Below, 2 T cell receptor beta chains from the same sample are listed, as sequenced in a study of T cell responses to AZD1222 COVID-19 vaccine. Clones were read by immunoSEQ multiplex PCR, and TCRdb kept only the in-frame ones, dropping some. The sample has about 100,000 clones; more than 85% are singletons. Specimen: peripheral blood, collected on day 0 of AZD1222 vaccination. These TCRs come from an adult in good health.

The gene calls are TRBV19 and TRBJ1-5; maybe TRBD1 (5 bases). This CDR3 is built from 15 residues. Trimming cost V 3 bases and J 0 bases, with 9 bases left between them. Germline-derived CDR1 and CDR2 are LNHDA and SQIVND (reference sequence). The CDR3 here is CASSMVRVSNQPQHF. The CDR3 DNA reads as TGTGCCAGTAGTATGGTCAGGGTTAGCAATCAGCCCCAGCATTTT.

This chain links TRBV6-1 with TRBJ2-2, with D perhaps TRBD1 (5 bases). The CDR3 totals 13 residues. Germline assignment: CDR1 MNHNS and CDR2 SASEGT. V was pared by 2 bases and J by 7 bases, with 8 bases between. CDR3 residues: CASSEQGSGELFF. In nucleotides, the CDR3 is TGTGCCAGCAGTGAACAGGGTAGCGGGGAGCTGTTTTTT.